The 9 T cell receptor beta chains below all came from one sample that was sequenced in a study of HIV-infected patients and healthy controls. TCRdb passed the 5' RACE reads through MiXCR, listing each CDR3 protein once. Of around 18,000 distinct CDR3 sequences in the sample, roughly 17% were seen once. Sequenced: CD8+ T cells from blood. The receptors come from a human donor in good health.

The CDR3: CASSQDQQRNIYNEQFF. The CDR3 DNA is TGCGCCAGCAGCCAAGATCAACAGCGGAATATATACAATGAGCAGTTCTTC. The chain joins TRBV4-1 to TRBJ2-1, with a weak D call TRBD2 (5 bases). The CDR3 has 17 residues. Germline V gives CDR1 MGHRA, CDR2 YSYEKL. Trimming left V 0 bases short and J 4 bases short, with 16 bases between.

The chain uses TRBV19 and TRBJ2-1, with 9 bases that match TRBD2. The CDR3 spans 17 residues. Germline V gives CDR1 LNHDA, CDR2 SQIVND (reference sequence). After removal of 3 bases from V and 8 bases from J, the junction contained 14 bases not matched to a gene. CDR3 sequence reads: CASSIGLGVAGEDEQFF. The CDR3 DNA is TGTGCCAGTAGTATCGGATTGGGGGTAGCGGGAGAAGATGAGCAGTTCTTC.

This clonotype was seen repeatedly, ten times or more. This chain uses TRBV20-1 with TRBJ2-3; TRBD2 agrees at 7 bases. CDR1 DFQATT and CDR2 SNEGSKA come from the germline V gene (reference sequence). This CDR3 has 15 residues. J gave up 2 bases and V 6 bases, and 11 bases lay outside the gene matches. The CDR3 DNA sequence: TGCAGTGCCCTTCCCCGGGAGGTGCCCACAGATACGCAGTATTTT. It specifies CSALPREVPTDTQYF.

V gene TRBV27 combines with J gene TRBJ2-1; TRBD2 might be the D (7 bases). This CDR3 comprises 14 residues. The ends were cut back, 6 bases at V and 6 bases at J, with 15 bases in the middle. The germline CDR1 and CDR2 sequences are MNHEY and SMNVEV (reference sequence). The CDR3 protein is CASSRNREGNEQFF. CDR3 sequence (DNA): TGTGCCAGCAGCCGGAACAGGGAGGGCAATGAGCAGTTCTTC.

This clonotype was seen ten or more times. This chain uses TRBV11-2 with TRBJ2-5; D remains unclear. The germline V gene has CDR1 SGHAT and CDR2 FQNNGV. There are 13 residues in the CDR3. V was clipped by 4 bases and J by 1 base, with 7 bases between them. The DNA for the CDR3 is TGTGCCAGCAGCTCCCGCAGCCAAGAGACCCAGTACTTC. Its translation: CASSSRSQETQYF.

At least ten counts were recorded for this clonotype. The chain recombines TRBV13 with TRBJ2-1, with 9 positions matching TRBD2. The germline V gene encodes CDR1 PRHDT and CDR2 FYEKMQ (reference sequence). Trimming cost V 5 bases and J 8 bases; bases outside gene matches: 4. CDR3 length equals 13 residues. The CDR3 DNA follows: TGTGCCAGCAGCCCGGGACTAGCCCATGAGCAGTTCTTC. Its translation is CASSPGLAHEQFF.

This clonotype came up a few times. The V gene is TRBV6-4, the J gene TRBJ2-6; D ambiguous. Trimming stripped 2 bases from V and 0 bases from J, with 2 bases between. Germline assignment: CDR1 MRHNA and CDR2 SNTAGT. The CDR3 is made up of 14 amino acids. The CDR3, as DNA: TGTGCCAGCAGTGACGACTCTGGGGCCAACGTCCTGACTTTC. Translation gives CASSDDSGANVLTF.

This clonotype was seen only a few times. The J gene is TRBJ2-1, the V gene TRBV5-6; no definite D call. Deletions cut 1 base from V and 8 bases from J, with 7 bases between. The CDR3 extends over 12 amino acids. Germline CDR1 reads SGHDT; CDR2 reads YYEEEE. The DNA for the CDR3 is TGTGCCAGCAGCTTGAGAGCTCATGAGCAGTTCTTC. Translated, it gives CASSLRAHEQFF.

This clonotype was picked up many times. The chain recombines TRBV4-2 with TRBJ2-1, with TRBD2 matching 11 bases. V was clipped by 2 bases and J by 2 bases; unmatched bases: 8. This CDR3 is built from 18 residues. CDR1 and CDR2 from the germline V gene are LGHNA and YNFKEQ. The CDR3 DNA reads as TGTGCCAGCAGCCAAACCGCCGGGACTAGCGGCCCCTACAATGAGCAGTTCTTC. Protein sequence: CASSQTAGTSGPYNEQFF.